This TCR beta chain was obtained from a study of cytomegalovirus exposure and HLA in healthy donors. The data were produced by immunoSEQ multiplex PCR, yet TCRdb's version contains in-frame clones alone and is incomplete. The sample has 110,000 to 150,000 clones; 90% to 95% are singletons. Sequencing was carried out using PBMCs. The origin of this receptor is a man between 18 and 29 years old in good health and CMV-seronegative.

This CDR3 is CASSPPTSGGKFF. The CDR3 DNA sequence: TGTGCCAGCTCACCACCCACTAGCGGGGGAAAGTTCTTC. The V call is TRBV18, the J call TRBJ2-1, with 11 nucleotides matching TRBD2. Germline assignment: CDR1 KGHSH and CDR2 LQKENI. This CDR3 is built from 13 residues. V lost 0 bases and J lost 14; bases outside the gene matches: 3.